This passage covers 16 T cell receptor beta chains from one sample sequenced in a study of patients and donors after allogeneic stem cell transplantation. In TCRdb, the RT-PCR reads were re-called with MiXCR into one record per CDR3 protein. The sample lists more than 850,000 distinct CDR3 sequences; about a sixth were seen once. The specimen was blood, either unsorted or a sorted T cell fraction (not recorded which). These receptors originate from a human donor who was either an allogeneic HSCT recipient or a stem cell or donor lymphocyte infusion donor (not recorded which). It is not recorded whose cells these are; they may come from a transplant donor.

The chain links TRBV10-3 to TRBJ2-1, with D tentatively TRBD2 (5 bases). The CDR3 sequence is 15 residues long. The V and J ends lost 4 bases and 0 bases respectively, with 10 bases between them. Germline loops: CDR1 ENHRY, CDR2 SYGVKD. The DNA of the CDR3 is TGTGCCATCAGTGGTGGAGGAAGCTCCTACAATGAGCAGTTCTTC. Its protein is CAISGGGSSYNEQFF.

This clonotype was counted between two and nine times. The CDR3 is CASSEKGIWEQYF. DNA for the CDR3: TGCGCCAGCAGCGAGAAGGGGATTTGGGAGCAGTACTTC. The chain has TRBV5-1 and TRBJ2-7; the D gene is possibly TRBD1 (5 bases). The CDR3 has 13 residues. V lost 4 bases to trimming and J lost 7 bases, with 15 bases between them. Per the germline V gene, CDR1 is SGHRS and CDR2 is YFSETQ.

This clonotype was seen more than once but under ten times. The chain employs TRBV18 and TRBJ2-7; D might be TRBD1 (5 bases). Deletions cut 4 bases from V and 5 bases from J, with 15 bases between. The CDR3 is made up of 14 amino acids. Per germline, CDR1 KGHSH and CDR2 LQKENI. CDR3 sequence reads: CASSRNTGDNEQYF. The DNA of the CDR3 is TGTGCCAGCTCACGGAACACAGGTGACAACGAGCAGTACTTC.

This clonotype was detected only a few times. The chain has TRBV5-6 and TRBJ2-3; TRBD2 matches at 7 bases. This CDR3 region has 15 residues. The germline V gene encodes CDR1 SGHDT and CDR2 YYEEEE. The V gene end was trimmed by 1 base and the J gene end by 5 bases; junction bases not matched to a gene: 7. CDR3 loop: CASSLWGGSGDTQYF. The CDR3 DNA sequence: TGTGCCAGCAGCTTGTGGGGCGGGAGTGGAGATACGCAGTATTTT.

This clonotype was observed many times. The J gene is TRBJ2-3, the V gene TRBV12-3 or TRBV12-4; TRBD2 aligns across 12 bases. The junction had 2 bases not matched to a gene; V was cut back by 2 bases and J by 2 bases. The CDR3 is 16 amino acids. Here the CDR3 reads CASSLLAGGITDTQYF. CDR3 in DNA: TGTGCCAGCAGTTTACTAGCGGGGGGGATCACAGATACGCAGTATTTT.

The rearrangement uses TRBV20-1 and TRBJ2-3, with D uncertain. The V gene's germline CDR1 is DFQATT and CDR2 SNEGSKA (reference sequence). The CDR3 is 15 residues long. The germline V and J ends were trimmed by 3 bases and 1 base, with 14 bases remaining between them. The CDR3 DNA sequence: TGCAGTGCTAGGGACCTCAAAGGAGGCACAGATACGCAGTATTTT. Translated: CSARDLKGGTDTQYF.

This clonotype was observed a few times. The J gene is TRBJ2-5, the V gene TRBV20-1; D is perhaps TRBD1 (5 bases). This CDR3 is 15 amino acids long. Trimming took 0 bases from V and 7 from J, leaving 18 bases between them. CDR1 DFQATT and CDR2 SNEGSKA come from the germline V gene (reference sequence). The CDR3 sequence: CSARDLRTSGRTQYF. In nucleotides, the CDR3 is TGCAGTGCTAGAGATCTTAGAACTTCAGGGCGGACCCAGTACTTC.

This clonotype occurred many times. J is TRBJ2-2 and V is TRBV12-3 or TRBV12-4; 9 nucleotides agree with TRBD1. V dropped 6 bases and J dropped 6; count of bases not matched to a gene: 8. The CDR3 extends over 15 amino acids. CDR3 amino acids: CASSRTGGSAGELFF. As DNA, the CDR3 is TGTGCCAGCAGCCGCACAGGGGGCTCCGCCGGGGAGCTGTTTTTT.

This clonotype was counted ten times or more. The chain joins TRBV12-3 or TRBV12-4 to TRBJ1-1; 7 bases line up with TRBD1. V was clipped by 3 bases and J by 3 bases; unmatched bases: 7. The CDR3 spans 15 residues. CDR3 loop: CASSLTGNRDTEAFF. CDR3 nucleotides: TGTGCCAGCAGTTTGACAGGGAATAGGGACACTGAAGCTTTCTTT.

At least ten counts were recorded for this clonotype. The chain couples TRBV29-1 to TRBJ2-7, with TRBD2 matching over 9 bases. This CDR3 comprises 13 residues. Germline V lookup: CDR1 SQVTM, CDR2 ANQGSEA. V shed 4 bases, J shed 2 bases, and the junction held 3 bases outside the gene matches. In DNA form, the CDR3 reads TGCAGCGTTGGGCTAGCGGGACCCTACGAGCAGTACTTC. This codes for CSVGLAGPYEQYF.

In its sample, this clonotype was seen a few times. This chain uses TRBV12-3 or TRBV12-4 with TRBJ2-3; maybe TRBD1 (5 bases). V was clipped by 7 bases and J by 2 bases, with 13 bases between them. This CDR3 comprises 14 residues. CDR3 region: CASNRQSYTDTQYF. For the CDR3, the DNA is TGTGCCAGCAACCGACAGTCCTACACAGATACGCAGTATTTT.

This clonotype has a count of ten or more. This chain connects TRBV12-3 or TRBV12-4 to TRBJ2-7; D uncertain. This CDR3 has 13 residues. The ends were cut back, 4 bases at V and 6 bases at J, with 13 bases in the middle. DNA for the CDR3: TGTGCCAGCAGTTGGCAGGCGGCCCTCGAGCAGTACTTC. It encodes CASSWQAALEQYF.

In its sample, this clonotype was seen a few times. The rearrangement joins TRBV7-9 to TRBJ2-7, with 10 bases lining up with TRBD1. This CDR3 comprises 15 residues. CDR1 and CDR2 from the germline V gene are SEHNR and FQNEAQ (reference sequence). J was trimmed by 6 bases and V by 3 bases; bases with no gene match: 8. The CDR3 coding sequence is TGTGCCAGCAGCTTGTCCGGGACAGGGGTGGTCGAGCAGTACTTC. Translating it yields CASSLSGTGVVEQYF.

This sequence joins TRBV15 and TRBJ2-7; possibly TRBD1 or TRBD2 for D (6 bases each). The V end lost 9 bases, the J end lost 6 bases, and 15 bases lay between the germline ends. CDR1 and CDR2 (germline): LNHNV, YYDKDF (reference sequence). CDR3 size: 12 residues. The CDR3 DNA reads TGTGCCACGCACGGAGGGGGTCGCGAGCAGTACTTC. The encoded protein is CATHGGGREQYF.

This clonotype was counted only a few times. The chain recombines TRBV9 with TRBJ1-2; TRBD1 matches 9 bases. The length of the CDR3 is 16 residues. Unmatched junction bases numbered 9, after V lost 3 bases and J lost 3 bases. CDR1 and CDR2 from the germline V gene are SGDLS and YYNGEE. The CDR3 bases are TGTGCCAGCAGCGAACGCTTGAGACAGGGGGACTATGGCTACACCTTC. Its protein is CASSERLRQGDYGYTF.

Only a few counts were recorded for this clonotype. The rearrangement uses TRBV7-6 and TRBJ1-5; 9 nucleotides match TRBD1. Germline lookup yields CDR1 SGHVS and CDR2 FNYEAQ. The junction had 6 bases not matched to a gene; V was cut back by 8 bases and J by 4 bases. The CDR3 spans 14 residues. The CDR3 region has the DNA TGTGCCAGCGCGACCGGGACAGGGAATCAGCCCCAGCATTTT. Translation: CASATGTGNQPQHF.